These 21 T cell receptor beta chains originate from one sample sequenced in a study of T cell changes during pregnancy in multiple sclerosis. The assay was immunoSEQ multiplex PCR, and TCRdb's table has in-frame clones only and misses some. Counted here are about 59,000 clones, over 75% occurring once; the ten biggest clones make up around 0.85%. Sequencing used peripheral blood, obtained before pregnancy. These receptors all stem from a female donor with multiple sclerosis, enrolled in a pregnancy study.

The rearrangement joins TRBV10-3 to TRBJ2-3; TRBD1 aligns across 9 bases. CDR1 is ENHRY, CDR2 SYGVKD, per germline. The CDR3 runs to 13 residues. The V segment lost 9 bases and the J segment 3 bases; nucleotides outside the gene matches: 4. The CDR3 bases are TGTGCCATACAGGGGGCCGGGACAGATACGCAGTATTTT. Protein sequence: CAIQGAGTDTQYF.

V gene TRBV19 combines with J gene TRBJ2-2; 11 positions agree with TRBD2. CDR3 size: 16 residues. V lost 6 bases to trimming and J lost 5 bases; unmatched junction nucleotides: 8. Germline CDR1 is LNHDA and CDR2 is SQIVND (reference sequence). The CDR3 coding sequence is TGTGCCAGTAGCACGGGGACTAGCGGCTATACCGGGGAGCTGTTTTTT. Its protein is CASSTGTSGYTGELFF.

This chain uses TRBV19 with TRBJ1-3; D remains unclear. The CDR3 sequence is 14 residues long. Germline V gives CDR1 LNHDA, CDR2 SQIVND (reference sequence). V lost 4 bases and J 0 bases, leaving 7 bases between the germline ends. CDR3 in amino acids: CASSSLSSGNTIYF. The CDR3 nucleotides are TGTGCCAGTAGTAGCCTGAGCTCTGGAAACACCATATATTTT.

This clone is a singleton in its sample. The V call is TRBV6-6, the J call TRBJ1-1; 9 positions match TRBD1. The CDR3 sequence is 16 residues long. Trimming at V came to 6 bases and at J to 0 bases, leaving 8 bases not matched to a gene. In germline, CDR1 is MNHNY, CDR2 SVGAGI (reference sequence). This CDR3 is CASSYGGQGMNTEAFF. CDR3 nucleotide sequence: TGTGCCAGCAGCTACGGTGGACAGGGGATGAACACTGAAGCTTTCTTT.

The rearrangement links TRBV9 to TRBJ2-1; 8 nucleotides align to TRBD2. The CDR3 consists of 15 residues. Germline CDR1 SGDLS, CDR2 YYNGEE. V was pared by 3 bases and J by 6 bases, with 8 bases of the junction left unmatched. The CDR3 here is CASSAGGAVRNEQFF. Written as DNA, the CDR3 is TGTGCCAGCAGCGCCGGGGGGGCTGTCCGCAATGAGCAGTTCTTC.

The rearrangement uses TRBV6-5 and TRBJ2-1; 7 bases agree with TRBD1. The CDR3 consists of 12 residues. Trimming at V came to 6 bases and at J to 10 bases, leaving 6 bases not matched to a gene. CDR1 is MNHEY and CDR2 is SVGAGI in the germline V gene. CDR3 coding DNA: TGTGCCAGCAGAGCTACAGGGGTCGAGCAGTTCTTC. Translation: CASRATGVEQFF.

CDR3 nucleotides: TGTGCCAGCAGCACGCGGGAGGGGGCTCGGGAGACCCAGTACTTC. Its translation: CASSTREGARETQYF. The chain is built from TRBV5-4 and TRBJ2-5; 9 bases are shared with TRBD2. The V gene's germline CDR1 is SGHNT and CDR2 YYREEE (reference sequence). V dropped 4 bases and J dropped 5; count of bases not matched to a gene: 9. The CDR3 is made up of 15 amino acids. Full variable domain (outside the CDR3, taken from reference TRBV5-4 and TRBJ2-5): ETGVTQSPTHLIKTRGQQVTLRCSSQSGHNTVSWYQQALGQGPQFIFQYYREEENGRGNFPPRFSGLQFPNYSSELNVNALELDDSALYLCASSTREGARETQYFGPGTRLLVL.

The chain employs TRBV18 and TRBJ1-5; 11 nucleotides line up with TRBD1. V shed 6 bases, J shed 4 bases, and the junction held 8 bases outside the gene matches. Germline V gene data show CDR1 as KGHSH and CDR2 as LQKENI. The CDR3 spans 16 residues. CDR3 region: CASSADRGQRNQPQHF. CDR3 coding DNA: TGTGCCAGCTCGGCGGACAGGGGGCAGAGGAATCAGCCCCAGCATTTT.

This clone was found once. The V and J genes are TRBV5-4 and TRBJ1-3, with TRBD1 matching 7 bases. Trimming removed 5 bases from V and 0 bases from J; junction bases left unmatched: 5. Germline CDR1 and CDR2: SGHNT and YYREEE (reference sequence). CDR3 length: 15 amino acids. The CDR3 loop is CASSTGTASGNTIYF. The CDR3 nucleotides read TGTGCCAGCAGTACCGGGACAGCCTCTGGAAACACCATATATTTT.

The DNA for the CDR3 is TGTGCCAGCAGCTTCCCGGGACTAACAAGCACCGGGGAGCTGTTTTTT. Its protein is CASSFPGLTSTGELFF. The chain couples TRBV5-4 to TRBJ2-2, with 7 bases aligning to TRBD2. Germline V lookup: CDR1 SGHNT, CDR2 YYREEE (reference sequence). Germline trimming cut 2 bases from V and 4 bases from J; bases unmatched to any gene: 8. The CDR3 has 16 amino acids.

This clone was observed a single time. The chain joins TRBV18 to TRBJ1-2; tentative D call: TRBD1 (5 bases). The CDR3 contains 14 residues. V was pared by 1 base and J by 3 bases, with 9 bases between. Germline CDR1 is KGHSH and CDR2 is LQKENI. CDR3 amino acids: CASSPQGLDYGYTF. In DNA form, the CDR3 reads TGTGCCAGCTCACCACAGGGGTTAGACTATGGCTACACCTTC.

The chain has TRBV7-3 and TRBJ1-2; the match to TRBD1 covers 10 bases. Germline V gives CDR1 SGHTA, CDR2 FQGTGA. The length of the CDR3 is 13 residues. The V segment lost 5 bases and the J segment 8 bases; nucleotides outside the gene matches: 5. The chain's CDR3 is CASSPRTGGGYTF. The CDR3 DNA is TGTGCCAGCAGCCCACGGACAGGGGGAGGCTACACCTTC. Filled out from reference TRBV7-3 and TRBJ1-2, the complete variable domain reads GAGVSQTPSNKVTEKGKYVELRCDPISGHTALYWYRQSLGQGPEFLIYFQGTGAADDSGLPNDRFFAVRPEGSVSTLKIQRTERGDSAVYLCASSPRTGGGYTFGSGTRLTVV.

The chain joins TRBV9 to TRBJ2-2, with a possible D match to TRBD2 (6 bases). CDR1 and CDR2 (germline): SGDLS, YYNGEE. V was cut by 1 base and J by 4 bases, with 14 bases left in between. The length of the CDR3 is 16 residues. Here the CDR3 DNA reads TGTGCCAGCAGCGTATCGAAGGCGGGGAGCACCGGGGAGCTGTTTTTT. Amino acid sequence: CASSVSKAGSTGELFF.

The chain combines TRBV6-1 with TRBJ1-2; 7 positions match TRBD1. The germline V gene encodes CDR1 MNHNS and CDR2 SASEGT. V gave up 2 bases and J gave up 2 bases; unmatched junction bases: 14. The CDR3 length is 18 residues. In nucleotides, the CDR3 is TGTGCCAGCAGTGAATACGAGGGGGCGATAATAGGGAACTATGGCTACACCTTC. This codes for CASSEYEGAIIGNYGYTF.

This chain uses TRBV7-3 with TRBJ2-5; D may be TRBD1 (6 bases). The CDR3 is made up of 15 amino acids. The ends were cut back, 3 bases at V and 5 bases at J, with 16 bases in the middle. The germline V gene has CDR1 SGHTA and CDR2 FQGTGA. CDR3 loop: CASSFFGPGAETQYF. CDR3 sequence (DNA): TGTGCCAGCAGCTTTTTCGGACCAGGGGCGGAGACCCAGTACTTC.

The sample holds one count of this clone. The chain employs TRBV15 and TRBJ1-2; the D is unclear. From germline, CDR1 is LNHNV and CDR2 YYDKDF (reference sequence). This CDR3 contains 14 residues. V was shortened by 0 bases and J by 4 bases, with 9 bases between the two germline ends. The CDR3 loop is CATSRELASYGYTF. CDR3 nucleotide sequence: TGTGCCACCAGCAGAGAGTTGGCCTCCTATGGCTACACCTTC. The full variable domain, with the rest looked up from reference TRBV15 and TRBJ1-2, is DAMVIQNPRYQVTQFGKPVTLSCSQTLNHNVMYWYQQKSSQAPKLLFHYYDKDFNNEADTPDNFQSRRPNTSFCFLDIRSPGLGDTAMYLCATSRELASYGYTFGSGTRLTVV.

This chain joins TRBV7-2 and TRBJ2-6; 8 bases line up with TRBD1. The CDR3 extends over 18 amino acids. CDR1 is SGHTA and CDR2 is FQGNSA in the germline V gene. The V segment lost 2 bases and the J segment 0 bases; nucleotides outside the gene matches: 6. CDR3 region: CASSLSGQGYSGANVLTF. In DNA form, the CDR3 reads TGTGCCAGCAGCTTAAGTGGACAGGGCTACTCTGGGGCCAACGTCCTGACTTTC.

V is TRBV19 and J is TRBJ1-2; 7 nucleotides match TRBD1. CDR1 and CDR2 from the germline V gene are LNHDA and SQIVND (reference sequence). This CDR3 region has 15 residues. J was trimmed by 1 base and V by 1 base; bases with no gene match: 3. The CDR3 loop is CASSIGQGLNYGYTF. The CDR3 bases are TGTGCCAGTAGTATAGGACAGGGCCTTAACTATGGCTACACCTTC.

The chain uses TRBV5-1 and TRBJ2-7, with 9 bases matching TRBD1. J lost 2 bases, V lost 0 bases, and 6 bases had no gene match. This CDR3 is 16 amino acids long. Germline V gene sequence: CDR1 SGHRS, CDR2 YFSETQ. The CDR3 nucleotides are TGCGCCAGCAGCTTGGCCGGGGGGACAGGGCCCTACGAGCAGTACTTC. Protein: CASSLAGGTGPYEQYF.

This sequence joins TRBV27 and TRBJ2-2; 13 positions match TRBD2. Germline assignment: CDR1 MNHEY and CDR2 SMNVEV (reference sequence). The length of the CDR3 is 20 residues. Trimming took 6 bases from V and 2 from J; bases not matched to a gene: 15. The CDR3 here is CASRSGLGTSGAINTGELFF. CDR3 nucleotides: TGTGCCAGCAGGTCGGGGTTAGGGACTAGCGGGGCGATTAACACCGGGGAGCTGTTTTTT.

In regard to this clone: Compared with germline, one end of the junction differs, possibly owing to a read error. The sample holds other DNA sequences that translate to the same CDR3. The chain carries TRBV15 and TRBJ2-7, with 9 bases matching TRBD1. Germline CDR1 is LNHNV and CDR2 is YYDKDF (reference sequence). CDR3 length: 16 amino acids. The CDR3 DNA is TGTGCTACCAGCAGGGAAGCTACAGGGGGCCCCTACGAGCAGTACTTC. Its translation is CATSREATGGPYEQYF. The full variable domain, its missing parts supplied by reference TRBV15 and TRBJ2-7, is DAMVIQNPRYQVTQFGKPVTLSCSQTLNHNVMYWYQQKSSQAPKLLFHYYDKDFNNEADTPDNFQSRRPNTSFCFLDIRSPGLGDTAMYLCATSREATGGPYEQYFGPGTRLTVT.